This is a list of T cell receptor beta chains from one sample in a study of cytomegalovirus exposure and HLA in healthy donors. Some clones are missing from TCRdb's copy, which holds only in-frame ones; the method was immunoSEQ multiplex PCR. Among some 89,000 clones, around 85% were seen once, and the ten largest hold 6.5% to 9%. Sequencing used PBMCs. All receptors come from a man aged 35 to 55 in good health and CMV-seropositive. Both conserved end residues are part of each CDR3. The order of the fields is D gene, V gene, CDR3 protein. A D gene is named only where the DNA matches it firmly.

D gene: -; V gene: TRBV18; CDR3 protein: CASSPSWTAYQETQYF
D gene: TRBD2; V gene: TRBV7-9; CDR3 protein: CASRTSASSYNEQFF
D gene: TRBD1; V gene: TRBV10-2; CDR3 protein: CASSGDSYGYTF
D gene: TRBD2; V gene: TRBV5-1; CDR3 protein: CASSLPLAGVSYEQYF
D gene: -; V gene: TRBV7-6; CDR3 protein: CASSYRDLGPQHF
D gene: -; V gene: TRBV25-1; CDR3 protein: CASSDIGLHTDTQYF
D gene: TRBD2; V gene: TRBV6-4; CDR3 protein: CASSPSGPGELFF
D gene: TRBD2; V gene: TRBV2; CDR3 protein: CASSEWTSGARGTDTQYF
D gene: -; V gene: TRBV7-2; CDR3 protein: CASSFLQGMRRLPYEQYF
D gene: -; V gene: TRBV5-1; CDR3 protein: CASSQPGEGTEAFF
D gene: TRBD1; V gene: TRBV5-1; CDR3 protein: CASSLQGQETQYF
D gene: TRBD1; V gene: TRBV10-3; CDR3 protein: CAISGGTGFDEQYF
D gene: -; V gene: TRBV11-1; CDR3 protein: CASSPRGGARETQYF
D gene: -; V gene: TRBV29-1; CDR3 protein: CSVFRELNTEAFF
D gene: TRBD2; V gene: TRBV4-1; CDR3 protein: CASSQSGTSGGQTQETQYF
D gene: TRBD2; V gene: TRBV7-9; CDR3 protein: CASSLYSGSGIDTQYF
D gene: TRBD2; V gene: TRBV19; CDR3 protein: CASRLTSAGGDTQYF
D gene: TRBD1; V gene: TRBV7-9; CDR3 protein: CASSFTGTGVGEQYF
D gene: -; V gene: TRBV5-4; CDR3 protein: CASSLGPRSQETQYF
D gene: -; V gene: TRBV5-1; CDR3 protein: CASSLVTAYEQYF
D gene: TRBD2; V gene: TRBV10-1; CDR3 protein: CASSSGTSGGLDTQYF
D gene: TRBD2; V gene: TRBV9; CDR3 protein: CASSVGTPGTSGAETQYF
D gene: -; V gene: TRBV5-1; CDR3 protein: CASSRGDTGELFF
D gene: -; V gene: TRBV6-1; CDR3 protein: CASRESGAGYEQYF
D gene: -; V gene: TRBV5-6; CDR3 protein: CASSLIGGTQYF
D gene: -; V gene: TRBV9; CDR3 protein: CASGREGGYTF
D gene: -; V gene: TRBV19; CDR3 protein: CASSAGNTEAFF
D gene: -; V gene: TRBV9; CDR3 protein: CASSVAPAGELFF
D gene: TRBD2; V gene: TRBV2; CDR3 protein: CASSLAGITDTQYF
D gene: -; V gene: TRBV25-1; CDR3 protein: CASSAHGGGQTVQYF
D gene: -; V gene: TRBV28; CDR3 protein: CASSGPGAGEKLFF
D gene: TRBD1; V gene: TRBV5-5; CDR3 protein: CASSLTGTGEGELFF
D gene: TRBD2; V gene: TRBV4-2; CDR3 protein: CASSQGPSGGDNNEQFF
D gene: -; V gene: TRBV7-2; CDR3 protein: CASSYFSNEQFF
D gene: -; V gene: TRBV5-6; CDR3 protein: CASSSAGGYGYTF
D gene: -; V gene: TRBV30; CDR3 protein: CAWSVGGQIREQYF
D gene: -; V gene: TRBV6-5; CDR3 protein: CASSRGLGGYTF
D gene: -; V gene: TRBV7-2; CDR3 protein: CASSSTRQETQYF
D gene: -; V gene: TRBV19; CDR3 protein: CASSIRTAYNEQFF
D gene: TRBD2; V gene: TRBV2; CDR3 protein: CASGRTSGRLNERFF
D gene: TRBD1; V gene: TRBV5-6; CDR3 protein: CASSLVLTGAPGELFF
D gene: -; V gene: TRBV19; CDR3 protein: CASSIGQGNQPQHF
D gene: TRBD1; V gene: TRBV6-1; CDR3 protein: CASSEPGQQETQYF